These 8 T cell receptor beta chains came from one sample sequenced in a study of blood T cell repertoires in COVID-19 (dated by TCRdb to about 2020). Libraries were made using the immunoSEQ multiplex PCR assay. What TCRdb holds here is the immuneACCESS table cut down to in-frame rearrangements. Part of the clones is not present; checked against another copy, under half of the missing clones reflect an unresolved V gene, and the others are unexplained. Recorded for this sample are 75,000 to 90,000 clones; about 90% of them occurred a single time. The ten largest clones capture around 0.96% of the sample. Material for sequencing was peripheral blood. The receptors were sampled from a woman aged 50 to 65 in a cohort sampled during active COVID-19.

V gene TRBV30 combines with J gene TRBJ2-1; D is possibly TRBD2 (5 bases). V was clipped by 1 base and J by 10 bases, with 11 bases between them. The CDR3 is 12 residues long. Germline CDR1 reads GTSNPN; CDR2 reads SVGIG (reference sequence). CDR3 coding DNA: TGTGCCTGGAGTGACCTAGAGCGGGAGCAGTTCTTC. It specifies CAWSDLEREQFF.

The chain recombines TRBV24-1 with TRBJ2-3, with a weak D call TRBD2 (5 bases). CDR1 is KGHDR and CDR2 is SFDVKD in the germline V gene. The ends were cut back, 0 bases at V and 4 bases at J, with 10 bases in the middle. The CDR3 extends over 15 amino acids. The CDR3 DNA reads TGTGCCACCAGTGATTTGAGTCAGGAGGCAGATACGCAGTATTTT. Protein product: CATSDLSQEADTQYF.

The chain links TRBV28 to TRBJ1-1; TRBD1 might be the D (5 bases). CDR1 is MDHEN and CDR2 is SYDVKM in the germline V gene. The CDR3 is 13 residues long. Trimming removed 6 bases at V and 4 bases at J, with 12 bases between. The CDR3 nucleotides are TGTGCCAGCAGCCAGGGCTGGAGCACTGAAGCTTTCTTT. Protein product: CASSQGWSTEAFF.

This rearrangement joins TRBV3-1 (or the pseudogene TRBV3-2) to TRBJ1-2; perhaps TRBD1 as D (5 bases). Germline V gene data show CDR1 as LGHDT and CDR2 as YNNKEL (reference sequence). V lost 2 bases, J lost 8 bases, and 12 bases lay in between. The CDR3 is 13 amino acids. CDR3 loop: CASSQRGSWGYTF. For the CDR3, the DNA is TGTGCCAGCAGCCAAAGGGGTTCCTGGGGCTACACCTTC.

This clone was counted a single time. The CDR3 is CAISSSGTSIDNEQFF. CDR3 DNA: TGTGCCATCAGTTCATCCGGGACTAGCATCGACAATGAGCAGTTCTTC. The chain recombines TRBV10-3 with TRBJ2-1, with 9 bases that match TRBD2. This CDR3 has 16 residues. CDR1 and CDR2 from the germline V gene are ENHRY and SYGVKD. After removal of 5 bases from V and 5 bases from J, the junction contained 10 bases not matched to a gene.

This rearrangement joins TRBV19 to TRBJ1-1; TRBD1 matches at 7 bases. V shed 10 bases, J shed 1 base, and the junction held 3 bases outside the gene matches. Germline lookup yields CDR1 LNHDA and CDR2 SQIVND (reference sequence). The CDR3 spans 12 residues. CDR3 coding DNA: TGTGCCATTCGACAGGGGAACACTGAAGCTTTCTTT. Its protein is CAIRQGNTEAFF.

This clone was counted a few times. The chain has TRBV19 and TRBJ2-7; D unclear. Germline CDR1 LNHDA, CDR2 SQIVND (reference sequence). Between the trimmed V and J ends, which lost 1 base and 2 bases, there was a span of 6 bases. This CDR3 is built from 13 residues. CDR3 nucleotides: TGTGCCAGTAGTATAGGCTTAGCCTACGAGCAGTACTTC. It translates to CASSIGLAYEQYF.

This chain links TRBV28 with TRBJ1-2; D not resolved. The CDR3 has 14 amino acids. CDR1 and CDR2 (germline): MDHEN, SYDVKM. The V end lost 7 bases, the J end lost 5 bases, and 17 bases lay between the germline ends. The DNA of the CDR3 is TGTGCCAGCACCCCGCCAGGCTTCACTTATGGCTACACCTTC. Protein: CASTPPGFTYGYTF.